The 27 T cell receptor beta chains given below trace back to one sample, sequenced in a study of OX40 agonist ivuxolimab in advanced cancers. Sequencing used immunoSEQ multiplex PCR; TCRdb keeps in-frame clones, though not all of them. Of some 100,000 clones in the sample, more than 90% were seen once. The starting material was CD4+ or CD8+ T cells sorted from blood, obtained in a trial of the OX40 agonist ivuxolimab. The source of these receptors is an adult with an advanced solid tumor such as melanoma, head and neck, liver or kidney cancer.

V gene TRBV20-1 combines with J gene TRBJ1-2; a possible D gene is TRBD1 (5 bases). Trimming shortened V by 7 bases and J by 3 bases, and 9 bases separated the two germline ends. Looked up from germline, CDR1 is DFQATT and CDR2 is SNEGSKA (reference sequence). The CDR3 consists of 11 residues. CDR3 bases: TGCAGTGTCAGGGCGGACTATGGCTACACCTTC. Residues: CSVRADYGYTF.

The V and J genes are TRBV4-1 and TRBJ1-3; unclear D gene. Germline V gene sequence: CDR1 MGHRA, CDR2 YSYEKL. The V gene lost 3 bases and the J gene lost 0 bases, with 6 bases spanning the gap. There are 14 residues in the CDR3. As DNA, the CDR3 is TGCGCCAGCAGCCAGACCCGCTCTGGAAACACCATATATTTT. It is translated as CASSQTRSGNTIYF.

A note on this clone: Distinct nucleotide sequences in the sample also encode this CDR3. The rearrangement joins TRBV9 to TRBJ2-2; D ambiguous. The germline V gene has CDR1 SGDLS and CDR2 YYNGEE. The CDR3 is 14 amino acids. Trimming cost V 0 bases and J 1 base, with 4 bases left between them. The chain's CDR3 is CASSVGGNTGELFF. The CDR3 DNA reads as TGTGCCAGCAGCGTAGGGGGGAACACCGGGGAGCTGTTTTTT. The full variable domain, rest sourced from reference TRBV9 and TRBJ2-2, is DSGVTQTPKHLITATGQRVTLRCSPRSGDLSVYWYQQSLDQGLQFLIQYYNGEERAKGNILERFSAQQFPDLHSELNLSSLELGDSALYFCASSVGGNTGELFFGEGSRLTVL.

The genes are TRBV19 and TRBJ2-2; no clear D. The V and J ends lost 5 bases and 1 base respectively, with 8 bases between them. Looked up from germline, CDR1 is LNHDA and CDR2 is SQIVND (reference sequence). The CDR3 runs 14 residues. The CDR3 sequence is CASSVRMNTGELFF. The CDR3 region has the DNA TGTGCCAGTAGTGTACGTATGAACACCGGGGAGCTGTTTTTT.

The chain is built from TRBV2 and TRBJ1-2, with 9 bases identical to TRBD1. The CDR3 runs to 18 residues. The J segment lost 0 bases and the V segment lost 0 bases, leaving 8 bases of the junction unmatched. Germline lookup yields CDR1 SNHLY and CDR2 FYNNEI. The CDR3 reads CASSEAPGQGRANYGYTF. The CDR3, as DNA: TGTGCCAGCAGTGAAGCGCCCGGACAGGGGAGGGCTAACTATGGCTACACCTTC.

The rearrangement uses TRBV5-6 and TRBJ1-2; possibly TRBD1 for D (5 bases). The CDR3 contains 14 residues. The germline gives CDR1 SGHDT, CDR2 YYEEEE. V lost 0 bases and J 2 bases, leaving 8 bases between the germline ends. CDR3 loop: CASSLEEGNYGYTF. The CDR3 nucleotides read TGTGCCAGCAGCTTGGAGGAGGGGAACTATGGCTACACCTTC.

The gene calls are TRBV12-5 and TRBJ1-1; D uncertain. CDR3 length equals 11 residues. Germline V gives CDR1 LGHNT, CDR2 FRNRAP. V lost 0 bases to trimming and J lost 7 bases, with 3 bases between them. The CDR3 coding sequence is TGTGCTAGTGGTTTGGTACATGAAGCTTTCTTT. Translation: CASGLVHEAFF.

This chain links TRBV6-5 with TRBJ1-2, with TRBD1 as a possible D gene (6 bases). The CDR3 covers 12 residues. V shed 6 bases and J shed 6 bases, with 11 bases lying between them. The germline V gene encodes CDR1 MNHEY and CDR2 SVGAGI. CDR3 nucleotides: TGTGCCAGCAGCGGAGGGGGGCATGGCTACACCTTC. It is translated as CASSGGGHGYTF.

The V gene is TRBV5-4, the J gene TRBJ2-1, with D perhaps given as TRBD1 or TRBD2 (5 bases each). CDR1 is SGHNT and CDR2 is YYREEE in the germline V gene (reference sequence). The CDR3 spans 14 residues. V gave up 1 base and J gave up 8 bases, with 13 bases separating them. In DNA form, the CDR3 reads TGTGCCAGCAGCTTGAACCCCGGGACCCATGAGCAGTTCTTC. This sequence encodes CASSLNPGTHEQFF. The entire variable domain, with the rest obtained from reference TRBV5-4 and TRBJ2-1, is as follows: ETGVTQSPTHLIKTRGQQVTLRCSSQSGHNTVSWYQQALGQGPQFIFQYYREEENGRGNFPPRFSGLQFPNYSSELNVNALELDDSALYLCASSLNPGTHEQFFGPGTRLTVL.

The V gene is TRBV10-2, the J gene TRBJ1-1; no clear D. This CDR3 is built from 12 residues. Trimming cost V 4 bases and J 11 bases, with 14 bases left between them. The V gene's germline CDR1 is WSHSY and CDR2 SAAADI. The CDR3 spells CASSGPGLDAFF. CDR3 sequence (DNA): TGCGCCAGCAGTGGGCCGGGCCTCGATGCTTTCTTT.

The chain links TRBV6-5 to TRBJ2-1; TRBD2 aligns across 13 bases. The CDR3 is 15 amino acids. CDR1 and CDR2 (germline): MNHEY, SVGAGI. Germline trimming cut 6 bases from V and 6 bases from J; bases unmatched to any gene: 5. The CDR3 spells CASSPTSGGGNEQFF. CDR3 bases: TGTGCCAGCAGCCCCACTAGCGGGGGGGGCAATGAGCAGTTCTTC.

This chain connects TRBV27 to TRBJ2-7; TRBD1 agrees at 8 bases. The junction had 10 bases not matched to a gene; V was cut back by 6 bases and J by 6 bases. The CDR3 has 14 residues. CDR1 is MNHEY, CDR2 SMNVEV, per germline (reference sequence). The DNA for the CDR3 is TGTGCCAGCAGCCCCGGGACAGGAAGACTCGAGCAGTACTTC. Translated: CASSPGTGRLEQYF.

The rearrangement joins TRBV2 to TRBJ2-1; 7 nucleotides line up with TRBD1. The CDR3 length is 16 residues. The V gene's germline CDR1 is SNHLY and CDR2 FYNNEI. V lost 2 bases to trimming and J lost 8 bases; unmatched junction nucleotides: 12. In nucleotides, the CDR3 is TGTGCCAGCAGTGAAATAAAGGGACAGCCCGCTGATGAGCAGTTCTTC. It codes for CASSEIKGQPADEQFF.

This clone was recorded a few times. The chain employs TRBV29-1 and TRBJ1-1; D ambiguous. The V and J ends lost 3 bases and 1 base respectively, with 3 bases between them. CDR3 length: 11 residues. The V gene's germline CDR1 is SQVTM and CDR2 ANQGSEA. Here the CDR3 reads CSVEENTEAFF. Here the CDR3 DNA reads TGCAGCGTTGAGGAGAACACTGAAGCTTTCTTT.

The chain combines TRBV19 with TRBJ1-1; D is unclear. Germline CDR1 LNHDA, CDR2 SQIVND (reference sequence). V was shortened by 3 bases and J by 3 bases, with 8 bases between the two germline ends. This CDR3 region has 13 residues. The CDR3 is CASSMGSYTEAFF. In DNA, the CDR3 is TGTGCCAGTAGTATGGGGTCCTACACTGAAGCTTTCTTT. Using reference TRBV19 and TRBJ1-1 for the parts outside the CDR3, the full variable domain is DGGITQSPKYLFRKEGQNVTLSCEQNLNHDAMYWYRQDPGQGLRLIYYSQIVNDFQKGDIAEGYSVSREKKESFPLTVTSAQKNPTAFYLCASSMGSYTEAFFGQGTRLTVV.

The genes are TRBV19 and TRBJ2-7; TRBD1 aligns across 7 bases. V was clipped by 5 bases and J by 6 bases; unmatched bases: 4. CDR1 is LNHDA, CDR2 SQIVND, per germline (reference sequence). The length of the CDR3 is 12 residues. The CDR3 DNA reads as TGTGCCAGTAGTCCAGGGGGTGGCGAGCAGTACTTC. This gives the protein CASSPGGGEQYF.

DNA for the CDR3: TGTGCCAGTAGTAGCGCCACGGGACAGGATAACTATGGCTACACCTTC. Residues: CASSSATGQDNYGYTF. V is TRBV19 and J is TRBJ1-2; 8 bases agree with TRBD1. The CDR3 length is 16 residues. J was trimmed by 1 base and V by 4 bases; bases with no gene match: 8. In germline, CDR1 is LNHDA, CDR2 SQIVND (reference sequence). Using reference TRBV19 and TRBJ1-2 for the parts outside the CDR3, the full variable domain is DGGITQSPKYLFRKEGQNVTLSCEQNLNHDAMYWYRQDPGQGLRLIYYSQIVNDFQKGDIAEGYSVSREKKESFPLTVTSAQKNPTAFYLCASSSATGQDNYGYTFGSGTRLTVV.

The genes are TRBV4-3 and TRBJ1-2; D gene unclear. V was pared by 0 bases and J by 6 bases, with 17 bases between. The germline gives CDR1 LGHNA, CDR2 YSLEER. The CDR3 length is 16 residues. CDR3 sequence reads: CASSQEAAAWGDGYTF. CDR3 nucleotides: TGCGCCAGCAGCCAAGAGGCAGCAGCCTGGGGAGATGGCTACACCTTC.

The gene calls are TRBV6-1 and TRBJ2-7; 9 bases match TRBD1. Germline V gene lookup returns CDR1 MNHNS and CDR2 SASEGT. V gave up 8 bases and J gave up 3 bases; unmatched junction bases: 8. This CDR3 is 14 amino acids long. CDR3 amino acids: CASVLRTGDYEQYF. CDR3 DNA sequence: TGTGCCAGCGTCCTGAGGACAGGGGACTACGAGCAGTACTTC.

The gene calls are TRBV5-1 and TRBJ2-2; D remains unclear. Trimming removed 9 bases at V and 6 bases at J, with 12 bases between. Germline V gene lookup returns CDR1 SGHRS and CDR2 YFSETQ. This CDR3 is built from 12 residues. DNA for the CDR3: TGCGCCACCACAACCCCCGCCGGGGAGCTGTTTTTT. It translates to CATTTPAGELFF. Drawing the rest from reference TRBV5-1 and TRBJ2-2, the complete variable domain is KAGVTQTPRYLIKTRGQQVTLSCSPISGHRSVSWYQQTPGQGLQFLFEYFSETQRNKGNFPGRFSGRQFSNSRSEMNVSTLELGDSALYLCATTTPAGELFFGEGSRLTVL.

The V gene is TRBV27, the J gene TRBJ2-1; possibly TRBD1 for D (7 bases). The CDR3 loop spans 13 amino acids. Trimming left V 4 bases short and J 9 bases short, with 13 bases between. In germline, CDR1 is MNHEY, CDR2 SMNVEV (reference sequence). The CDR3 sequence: CASSSGGGGEQFF. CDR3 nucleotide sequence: TGTGCCAGCAGTTCTGGAGGGGGCGGTGAGCAGTTCTTC.

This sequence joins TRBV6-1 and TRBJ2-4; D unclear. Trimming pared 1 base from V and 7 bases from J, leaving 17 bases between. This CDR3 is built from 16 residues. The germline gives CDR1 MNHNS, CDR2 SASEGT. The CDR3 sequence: CASSEVVRADFNIQYF. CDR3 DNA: TGTGCCAGCAGTGAAGTTGTAAGGGCGGATTTCAACATTCAGTACTTC.

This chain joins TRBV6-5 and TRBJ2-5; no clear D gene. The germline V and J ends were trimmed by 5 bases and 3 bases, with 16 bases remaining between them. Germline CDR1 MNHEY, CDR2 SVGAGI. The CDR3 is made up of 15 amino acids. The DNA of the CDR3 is TGTGCCAGCAGTCGAAGGTGGGATGTAAAAGAGACCCAGTACTTC. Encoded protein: CASSRRWDVKETQYF.

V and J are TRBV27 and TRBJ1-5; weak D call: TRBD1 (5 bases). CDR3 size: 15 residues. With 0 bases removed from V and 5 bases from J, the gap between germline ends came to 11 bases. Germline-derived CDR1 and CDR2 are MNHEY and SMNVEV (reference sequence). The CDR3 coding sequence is TGTGCCAGCAGTTTATCGGCCAGGGTCCATCAGCCCCAGCATTTT. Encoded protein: CASSLSARVHQPQHF.

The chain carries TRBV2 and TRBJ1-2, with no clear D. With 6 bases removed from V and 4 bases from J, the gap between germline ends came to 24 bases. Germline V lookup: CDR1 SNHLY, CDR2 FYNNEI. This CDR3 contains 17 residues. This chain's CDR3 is CASRVTAAPAPAYGYTF. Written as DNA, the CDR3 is TGTGCCAGCAGGGTTACAGCCGCCCCAGCCCCGGCCTATGGCTACACCTTC.

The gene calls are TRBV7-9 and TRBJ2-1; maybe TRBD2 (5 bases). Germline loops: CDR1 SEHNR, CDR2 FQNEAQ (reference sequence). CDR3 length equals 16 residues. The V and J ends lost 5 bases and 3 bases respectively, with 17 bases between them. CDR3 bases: TGTGCCAGCAGCCCTGAATTGAGGGAGCTCTACAATGAGCAGTTCTTC. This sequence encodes CASSPELRELYNEQFF.

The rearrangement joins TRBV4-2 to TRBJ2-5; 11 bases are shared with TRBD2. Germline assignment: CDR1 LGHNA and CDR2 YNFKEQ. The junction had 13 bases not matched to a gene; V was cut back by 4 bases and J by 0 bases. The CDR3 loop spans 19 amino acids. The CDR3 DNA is TGTGCCAGCAGCCGTTTCTCTGTGGGACTAGCGGTAGACCAAGAGACCCAGTACTTC. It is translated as CASSRFSVGLAVDQETQYF.